The rows below give T cell receptor beta chains drawn from one sample of a study of T cells in localized non-small cell lung cancer. Method: immunoSEQ multiplex PCR; TCRdb's copy keeps in-frame clones and lacks some. The profile shows approximately 17,000 clones, approximately 80% of them singletons. The sequenced sample was peripheral blood, obtained before any cancer treatment. Receptors originate from an older male donor with stage I lung adenocarcinoma. The CDR3 runs from the conserved cysteine through the conserved F or W. D genes are given only for firm matches. Expanded clones are given a class, and other clones once, few, many or no size at all.

>TRBD1|TRBV7-9|-|TRBJ1-5
TGTGCCAGCAGCTTAGGGCAGGGGGCCGGTCAGCCCCAGCATTTT
CASSLGQGAGQPQHF
>-|TRBV19|-|TRBJ2-7
TGTGCCAGTAGTATCGGCGGGACTGCCTACGAGCAGTACTTC
CASSIGGTAYEQYF
>-|TRBV5-1|-|TRBJ1-2
TGCGCCAGCAGCTTGGCCTTGATGAGGGAAGGCTATGGCTACACCTTC
CASSLALMREGYGYTF
>TRBD2|TRBV10-1|once|TRBJ2-3
TGCGCCAGCATCCCGAACCCTGGGTCTAGCGGGGACACAGATACGCAGTATTTT
CASIPNPGSSGDTDTQYF
>-|TRBV29-1|few|TRBJ1-2
TGCAGCACCGACCGGGAGGGTGGTCTTGGCTACACCTTC
CSTDREGGLGYTF
>-|TRBV6-5|-|TRBJ1-6
TGTGCCAGCAGTTATTCCAATGGTTCACCCCTCCACTTT
CASSYSNGSPLHF
>-|TRBV5-5|-|TRBJ2-5
TGTGCCAGCAGCTCAAGGACATTCCAAGAGACCCAGTACTTC
CASSSRTFQETQYF
>TRBD1|TRBV9|-|TRBJ1-2
TGTGCCAGCAGCGTAGTGACAGGGGGTGATGGCTACACCTTC
CASSVVTGGDGYTF
>-|TRBV29-1|-|TRBJ1-1
TGCAGCGTTGTCCACACCCAACGAACTGAAGCTTTCTTT
CSVVHTQRTEAFF
>TRBD2|TRBV4-1|-|TRBJ2-2
TGCGCCAGCAGCCAAGCCCCGGGACTAGCGGGGGCCACCGGGGAGCTGTTTTTT
CASSQAPGLAGATGELFF
>-|TRBV6-1|-|TRBJ1-4
TGTGCCAGCAGTGAAATCGGGACAACAACTAATGAAAAACTGTTTTTT
CASSEIGTTTNEKLFF
>-|TRBV6-5|once|TRBJ2-7
TGTGCCAGCAGCCCTCTCGGGACAAACTACGAGCAGTACTTC
CASSPLGTNYEQYF
>-|TRBV5-6|-|TRBJ1-5
TGTGCCAGCAGCTTAGGGCCCCAGGGAGTGTATCAGCCCCAGCATTTT
CASSLGPQGVYQPQHF
>-|TRBV2|-|TRBJ2-5
TGTGCCACCGGGGGAAGTCAAGAGACCCAGTACTTC
CATGGSQETQYF
>-|TRBV10-3|-|TRBJ1-3
TGTGCCATCAGCCAGGACGGGACTCTTGGAAACACCATATATTTT
CAISQDGTLGNTIYF